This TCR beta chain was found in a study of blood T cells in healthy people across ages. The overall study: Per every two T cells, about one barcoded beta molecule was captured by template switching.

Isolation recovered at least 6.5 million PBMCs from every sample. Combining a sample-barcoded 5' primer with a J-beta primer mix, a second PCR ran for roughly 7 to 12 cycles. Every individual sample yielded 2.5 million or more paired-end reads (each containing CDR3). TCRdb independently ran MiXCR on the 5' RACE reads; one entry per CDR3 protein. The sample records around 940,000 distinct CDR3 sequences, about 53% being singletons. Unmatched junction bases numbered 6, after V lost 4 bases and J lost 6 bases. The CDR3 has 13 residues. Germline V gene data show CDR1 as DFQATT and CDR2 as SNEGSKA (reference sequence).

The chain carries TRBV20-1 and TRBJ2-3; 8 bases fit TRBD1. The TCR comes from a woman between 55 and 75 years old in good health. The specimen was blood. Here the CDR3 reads CSATGTGRDTQYF. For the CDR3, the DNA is TGCAGTGCTACCGGGACAGGAAGGGATACGCAGTATTTT.